These 5 T cell receptor beta chains share one sample of origin, sequenced in a study of OX40 agonist ivuxolimab in advanced cancers. Only in-frame clones appear in the TCRdb table, and some are missing; sequencing was by immunoSEQ multiplex PCR. This table holds over 45,000 clones, more than 85% found once. Sequenced material: CD4+ or CD8+ T cells sorted from blood, taken in a trial of the OX40 agonist ivuxolimab. The receptors come from an adult with an advanced solid tumor such as melanoma, head and neck, liver or kidney cancer.

The chain recombines TRBV4-1 with TRBJ2-5, with 15 bases matching TRBD2. Unmatched junction bases numbered 9, after V lost 5 bases and J lost 5 bases. Germline CDR1 reads MGHRA; CDR2 reads YSYEKL. The CDR3 totals 17 residues. The CDR3, as DNA: TGCGCCAGCAGCGTAGGGACTAGCGGGAGGTTAGTGGAGACCCAGTACTTC. Amino acid sequence: CASSVGTSGRLVETQYF.

This clone was seen just once. J is TRBJ2-5 and V is TRBV6-1; TRBD1 agrees at 8 bases. V shed 6 bases, J shed 0 bases, and the junction held 3 bases outside the gene matches. This CDR3 has 14 residues. Germline CDR1 is MNHNS and CDR2 is SASEGT. The CDR3 nucleotides read TGTGCCAGCAGCCGGGACAGGTACCAAGAGACCCAGTACTTC. Amino acids: CASSRDRYQETQYF.

The V call is TRBV14, the J call TRBJ2-7; 10 nucleotides agree with TRBD1. The CDR3 totals 15 residues. The V and J ends lost 2 bases and 6 bases, in that order; junction bases with no gene match: 7. Germline-derived CDR1 and CDR2 are SGHDN and FVKESK. CDR3 sequence: CASSQTGTGVSEQYF. CDR3 in DNA: TGTGCCAGCAGCCAAACCGGGACAGGGGTCTCCGAGCAGTACTTC. The full variable domain, in which reference TRBV14 and TRBJ2-7 provide the parts outside the CDR3, is EAGVTQFPSHSVIEKGQTVTLRCDPISGHDNLYWYRRVMGKEIKFLLHFVKESKQDESGMPNNRFLAERTGGTYSTLKVQPAELEDSGVYFCASSQTGTGVSEQYFGPGTRLTVT.

This chain joins TRBV28 and TRBJ1-1; D unclear. V dropped 5 bases and J dropped 0 bases, with 4 bases sitting between them. The germline V gene has CDR1 MDHEN and CDR2 SYDVKM. The CDR3 extends over 12 amino acids. This CDR3 reads CASSLVNTEAFF. CDR3 in DNA: TGTGCCAGCAGTCTAGTGAACACTGAAGCTTTCTTT.

CDR3 sequence: CASSLSGSGTDTQYF. CDR3 bases: TGTGCCAGCAGCTTAAGCGGGTCGGGCACAGATACGCAGTATTTT. This rearrangement joins TRBV7-6 to TRBJ2-3; D may be TRBD2 (6 bases). Germline lookup yields CDR1 SGHVS and CDR2 FNYEAQ. Deletions cut 2 bases from V and 1 base from J, with 10 bases between. The CDR3 covers 15 residues. The whole variable domain, remainder taken from reference TRBV7-6 and TRBJ2-3, is GAGVSQSPRYKVTKRGQDVALRCDPISGHVSLYWYRQALGQGPEFLTYFNYEAQQDKSGLPNDRFSAERPEGSISTLTIQRTEQRDSAMYRCASSLSGSGTDTQYFGPGTRLTVL.